This T cell receptor beta chain was found in a study of cytomegalovirus exposure and HLA in healthy donors. As concerns this clone: No antigen is known for it.

The V end was cut by 7 bases, the J end by 0 bases, with 14 bases between. Germline lookup yields CDR1 MNHEY and CDR2 SMNVEV (reference sequence). The CDR3 consists of 15 residues. The study, taken as a whole, reports: In terms of immune exposure information, only CMV serostatus was available. Among the most significant clusters, several appeared linked to common viral pathogens in a later analysis. Most CMV-associated TCR beta chains appeared HLA-restricted in a later analysis.

Healthy bone marrow donors made up the donors. Primers included in the PCR were 60 Vbeta and 13 Jbeta primers. The method was immunoSEQ multiplex PCR; TCRdb's version includes in-frame clones alone and lacks a portion of them. The sample shows roughly 110,000 clones, over 80% of them seen only once. Sample: PBMCs. The receptor was derived from a man aged 25 to 45 in good health and CMV-seropositive. V gene TRBV27 combines with J gene TRBJ2-3; D possibly corresponds to TRBD2 (6 bases). CDR3 residues: CASTRGTSSTDTQYF. The DNA for the CDR3 is TGTGCCAGCACCCGCGGGACTTCCAGCACAGATACGCAGTATTTT.